This T cell receptor (beta chain) was profiled in a study of human T cells and chemical hapten exposure. The overall study: The upper back received 0.01% DPC by patch testing, with results read at 6 days. Study results and limitations: Counts of TCRs above 1 in 1000 frequency stayed unchanged with DPC sensitization. Healthy individuals' immune responses may differ from those of donors, who had alopecia.

V trimming: 2 bases; J trimming: 5 bases; junction bases outside the gene matches: 12. The CDR3 covers 17 residues. Germline-derived CDR1 and CDR2 are SGHAT and FQNNGV. TCRdb processed the RACE reads anew with MiXCR; each CDR3 protein has one entry. The sample lists roughly 260,000 distinct CDR3 sequences, 8.6% occurring once. As to this clonotype: The target antigen is unknown.

Time point here: pre-sensitization, week 0. The treatment is: therapeutic diphenylcyclopropenone sensitization with weekly scalp DPC. The input for sequencing was whole blood, taken in connection with sensitization to the hapten diphenylcyclopropenone (DPC). This chain uses TRBV11-2 with TRBJ1-2; 9 bases are shared with TRBD1. The sequence derives from a woman aged 40 to 50 with alopecia areata. Some clones in this sample may be carry-over from other donors' samples. CDR3 bases: TGTGCCAGCAGCTTAATCCGGGACAGGGACAACTTATATGGCTACACCTTC. It codes for CASSLIRDRDNLYGYTF.